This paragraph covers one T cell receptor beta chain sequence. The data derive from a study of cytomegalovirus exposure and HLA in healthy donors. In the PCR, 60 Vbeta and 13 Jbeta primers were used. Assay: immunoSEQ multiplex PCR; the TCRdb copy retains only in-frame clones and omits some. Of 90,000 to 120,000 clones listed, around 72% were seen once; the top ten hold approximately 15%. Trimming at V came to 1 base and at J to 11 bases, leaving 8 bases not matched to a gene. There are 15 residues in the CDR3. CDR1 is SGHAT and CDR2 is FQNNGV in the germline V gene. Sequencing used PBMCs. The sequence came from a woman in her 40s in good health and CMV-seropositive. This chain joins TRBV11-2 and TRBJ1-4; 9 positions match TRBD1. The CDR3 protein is CASSLGGTGYGKLFF. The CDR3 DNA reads TGTGCCAGCAGCTTAGGAGGGACAGGGTATGGGAAACTGTTTTTT.